This TCR beta chain comes out of a study of blood T cell repertoires in COVID-19. About the study: Italy, Spain and the United States were the sources of the convalescent and acute COVID-19 samples. Sources were T cells, B-cell-depleted T cells, or PBMCs; the material itself was cDNA or gDNA.

The CDR3 has 14 residues. V dropped 5 bases and J dropped 1 base, with 11 bases sitting between them. The germline CDR1 and CDR2 sequences are LNHDA and SQIVND (reference sequence). Study processing details: Amplified reference gene primers provided the basis for estimating nucleated cell counts. Assay used: immunoSEQ multiplex PCR; TCRdb lists only in-frame clones, some missing. The DNA was the basis for D and trimming; V, J and clone size are from that table. The profile shows 300,000 to 400,000 clones, roughly 90% of them singletons. This chain joins TRBV19 and TRBJ2-5, with TRBD1 as a possible D gene (6 bases). The sequencing input was peripheral blood. This TCR came from a woman aged 50 to 60 with active or convalescent COVID-19. The CDR3 nucleotides are TGTGCCAGTAGTGGGGGCTACCTCCAAGAGACCCAGTACTTC. It yields the protein CASSGGYLQETQYF.